The source of this TCR beta chain is a study of T-cell memory formation after mild COVID-19 (dated by TCRdb to the early 2020s). Describing the broader study: Most TCR sequence clusters were specific to one of the two donors. In a couple of donors, T-cell clones that expanded and contracted after mild COVID-19 were followed by sequencing TCRalpha and TCRbeta repertoires longitudinally. Two young, previously healthy adult volunteers, one female and one male, were included in the cohort.

Overall study results and their limits: Clones that contracted from day 15 to 85 showed balanced CD4/CD8 phenotypes, whereas a second wave of clones that expanded from day 15 to 37 leaned towards CD4+. The study covered only a couple of mild cases, and larger cohorts including severe cases with pre-infection samples were considered necessary. Whether the second-wave clones peaking on day 37 were SARS-CoV-2 specific was not confirmed. Some responding clones were found in pre-infection memory, which suggests that pre-existing cross-reactive memory T cells took part in the SARS-CoV-2 response. Contracting CD4+ clones turned up mainly in the CM and EM memory subsets, whereas EMRA was where CD8+ clones were enriched.

The CDR3 starts with the cysteine, ends with the phenylalanine, and has 18 residues. Here the CDR3 DNA is all that survives: 54 bases in frame from base 1. V and J are truncated by 0 bases and 1 base respectively, leaving an intervening sequence of 18 bases. CDR1 is given as LGHNA and CDR2 as YNFKEQ, both from the germline V gene. The run used an Illumina NovaSeq 6000. Using 5'RACE with constant-segment primers, TCRalpha and TCRbeta cDNA libraries were constructed, with sample barcodes and unique molecular identifiers added in the process. RNA was extracted from every sample with Trizol reagent. Libraries were amplified in two PCR steps, with a second sample barcode and Illumina TruSeq adapters added in the second step. Sequencing of the libraries was done on an Illumina NovaSeq, producing 2 x 150 bp paired-end reads. The source study handled its data this way. The reads were demultiplexed and collapsed into UMI-guided consensus sequences using migec v1.2.7. Using mixcr v2.1.11, UMI consensuses were aligned to TRA and TRB V and J templates and then assembled into clonotypes. A clonotype was counted as expanded or contracted only when both edgeR and NoisET called the clonotype significant, with the noise models trained on biological replicates. For edgeR calls, the thresholds were a false discovery rate-adjusted p below 0.01 and a log2 fold-change of 1. As an exploratory analysis of dynamics, PCA with hierarchical clustering was applied to max-normalized trajectories of the 1000 most abundant clonotypes. Separately sequenced CD4+ and CD8+ repertoires were used to assign the CD4 or CD8 phenotype of responding clones. TCRdb trimmed public reads at Q25 via fastp, called clones via MiXCR and kept in-frame beta chains. Each entry merges the rows of one CDR3 protein and shows their most common DNA and genes. In this record, the V and J calls reflect TCRdb's handling and not the investigators' own analysis. The sample table contains a few hundred thousand distinct CDR3 sequences; only one count was recorded for around 20% of them. The biggest ten clones account for roughly 23% of the sample.

Only a few counts were recorded for this clonotype. Its antigen is not yet known. The record has no base qualities; no much larger clone is one base away. Ficoll-Paque density gradient centrifugation was used to isolate PBMCs. Source material: PBMCs or a T cell subset sorted from them (not recorded which). Recombination connected TRBV4-2 to TRBJ1-1; no D gene is confidently identified. The TCR comes from a man aged 18 to 30 who had mild COVID-19 (a few samples of this study predate the infection). The sample titles of this study are shuffled in the database, so cell type and time point are left out; the donor was told from shared clones. The CDR3 in this case is CASSQEQLGIRSNTEAFF. The nucleotides are TGTGCCAGCAGCCAAGAACAATTAGGGATTCGGTCGAACACTGAAGCTTTCTTT.